This TCR beta chain was recovered during a study of shared clonotypes between healthy human individuals. Study-level points and caveats: The represented genetic and exposure-history diversity was limited by the small number of donors. Sequencing depth was predicted to influence how clonotypes are shared among donors.

The assay was immunoSEQ multiplex PCR, and TCRdb's table has in-frame clones only and misses some. The repertoire holds 550,000 to 700,000 clones, with 55% to 85% as singletons. Notes on this clone: What it recognizes is unknown.

The receptor was derived from a woman younger than 45 in good health. Material: memory CD4+ T cells sorted from blood. As for subset: CD45RA-negative fraction.

The CDR3 sequence: CASSAVAAYGYTF. In DNA, the CDR3 is TGTGCCAGCAGTGCGGTGGCAGCCTATGGCTACACCTTC. This rearrangement joins TRBV28 to TRBJ1-2; D unclear. V lost 5 bases to trimming and J lost 4 bases, with 11 bases between them. In germline, CDR1 is MDHEN, CDR2 SYDVKM. CDR3 length equals 13 residues.